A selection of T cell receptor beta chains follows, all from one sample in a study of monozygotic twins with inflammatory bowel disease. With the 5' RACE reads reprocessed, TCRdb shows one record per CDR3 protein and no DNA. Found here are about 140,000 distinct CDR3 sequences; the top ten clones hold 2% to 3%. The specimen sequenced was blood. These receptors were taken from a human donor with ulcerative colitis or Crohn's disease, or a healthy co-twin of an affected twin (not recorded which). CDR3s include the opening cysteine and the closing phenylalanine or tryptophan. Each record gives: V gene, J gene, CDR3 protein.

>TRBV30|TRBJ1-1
CAWRYGLNTEAFF
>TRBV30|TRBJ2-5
CAWSVTGWAQETQYF
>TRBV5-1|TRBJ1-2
CASSPERAFNGYTF
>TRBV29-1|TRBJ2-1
CSVVLQGVYNEQFF
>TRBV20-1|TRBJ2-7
CSASSADVSSYEQYF
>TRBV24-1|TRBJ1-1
CATSAAGVNTEAFF
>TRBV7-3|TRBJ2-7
CASSLNRGVSEQYF
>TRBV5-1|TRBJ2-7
CASSWSDKIEQYF
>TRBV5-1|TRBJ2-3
CASSRAASDTQYF
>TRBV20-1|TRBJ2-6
CSARDPSSGANVLTF
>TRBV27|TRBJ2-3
CASSPKPGLVADTQYF
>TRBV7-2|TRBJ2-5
CASSRDPQETQYF
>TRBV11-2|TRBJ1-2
CASSLDGDGYTF
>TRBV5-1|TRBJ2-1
CASSVGTSGANEQFF
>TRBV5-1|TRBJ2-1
CASSLGTSETEQFF
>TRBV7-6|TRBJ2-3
CASSRLAESTDTQYF
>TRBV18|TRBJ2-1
CASSPPSGVTNEQFF
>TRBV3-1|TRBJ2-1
CASSQTNEQFF
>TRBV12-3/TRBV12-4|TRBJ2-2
CASSKTGELFF
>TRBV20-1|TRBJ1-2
CSARDGGSWGYGYTF
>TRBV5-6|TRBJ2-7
CASSVAYEQYF